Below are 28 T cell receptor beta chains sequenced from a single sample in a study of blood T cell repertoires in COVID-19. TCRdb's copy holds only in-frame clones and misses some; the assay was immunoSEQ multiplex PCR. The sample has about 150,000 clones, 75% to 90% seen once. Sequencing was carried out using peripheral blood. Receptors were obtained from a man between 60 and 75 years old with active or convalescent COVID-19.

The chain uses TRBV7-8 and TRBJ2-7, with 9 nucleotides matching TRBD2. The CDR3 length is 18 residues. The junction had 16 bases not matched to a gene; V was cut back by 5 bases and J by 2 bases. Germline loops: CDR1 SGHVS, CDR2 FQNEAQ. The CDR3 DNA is TGTGCCAGCAGCCCTAGGAGGGTGATAGCGGGGGAAACCTACGAGCAGTACTTC. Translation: CASSPRRVIAGETYEQYF.

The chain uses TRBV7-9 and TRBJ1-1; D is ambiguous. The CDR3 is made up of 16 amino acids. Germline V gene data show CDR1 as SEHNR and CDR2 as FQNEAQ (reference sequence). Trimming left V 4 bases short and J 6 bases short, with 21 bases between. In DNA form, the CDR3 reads TGTGCCAGCAGCTATAGGCTGAAGGAGTCTGAGGCTGAAGCTTTCTTT. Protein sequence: CASSYRLKESEAEAFF.

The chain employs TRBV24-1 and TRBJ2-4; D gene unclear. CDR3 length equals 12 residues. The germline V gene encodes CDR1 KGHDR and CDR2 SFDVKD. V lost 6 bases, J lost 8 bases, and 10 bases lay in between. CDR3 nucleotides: TGTGCCACCAGTAGAGATGGAGACATTCAGTACTTC. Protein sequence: CATSRDGDIQYF.

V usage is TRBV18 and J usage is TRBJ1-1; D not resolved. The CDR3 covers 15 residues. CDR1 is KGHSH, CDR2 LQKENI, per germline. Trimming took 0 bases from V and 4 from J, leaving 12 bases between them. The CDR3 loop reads CASSPPGQSGTEAFF. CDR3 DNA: TGTGCCAGCTCACCACCTGGTCAAAGCGGCACTGAAGCTTTCTTT.

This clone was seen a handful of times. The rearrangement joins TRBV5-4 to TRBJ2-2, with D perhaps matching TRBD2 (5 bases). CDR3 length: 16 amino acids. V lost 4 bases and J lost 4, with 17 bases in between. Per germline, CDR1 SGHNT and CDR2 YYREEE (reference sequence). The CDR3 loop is CASSRAEERSTGELFF. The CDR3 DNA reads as TGTGCCAGCAGCCGAGCGGAGGAGCGGAGCACCGGGGAGCTGTTTTTT. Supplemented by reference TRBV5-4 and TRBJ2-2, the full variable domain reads ETGVTQSPTHLIKTRGQQVTLRCSSQSGHNTVSWYQQALGQGPQFIFQYYREEENGRGNFPPRFSGLQFPNYSSELNVNALELDDSALYLCASSRAEERSTGELFFGEGSRLTVL.

The chain's CDR3 is CASSPDRDDNEQFF. DNA for the CDR3: TGTGCCAGTAGTCCGGACAGGGACGACAATGAGCAGTTCTTC. The gene calls are TRBV19 and TRBJ2-1, with TRBD1 identical over 8 bases. The CDR3 is made up of 14 amino acids. Trimming at V came to 5 bases and at J to 5 bases, leaving 5 bases not matched to a gene. Germline loops: CDR1 LNHDA, CDR2 SQIVND (reference sequence). Variable domain in full (rest from reference TRBV19 and TRBJ2-1): DGGITQSPKYLFRKEGQNVTLSCEQNLNHDAMYWYRQDPGQGLRLIYYSQIVNDFQKGDIAEGYSVSREKKESFPLTVTSAQKNPTAFYLCASSPDRDDNEQFFGPGTRLTVL.

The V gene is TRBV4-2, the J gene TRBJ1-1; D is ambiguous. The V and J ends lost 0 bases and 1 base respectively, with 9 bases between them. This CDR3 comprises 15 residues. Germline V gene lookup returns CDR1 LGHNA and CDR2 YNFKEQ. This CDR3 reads CASSQEYRQNTEAFF. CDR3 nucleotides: TGTGCCAGCAGCCAAGAATACAGACAGAACACTGAAGCTTTCTTT.

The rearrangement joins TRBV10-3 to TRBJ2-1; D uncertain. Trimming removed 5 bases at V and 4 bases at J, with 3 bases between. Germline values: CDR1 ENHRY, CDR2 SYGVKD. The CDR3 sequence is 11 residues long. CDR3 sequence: CAISTYNEQFF. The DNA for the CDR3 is TGTGCCATCAGTACTTACAATGAGCAGTTCTTC.

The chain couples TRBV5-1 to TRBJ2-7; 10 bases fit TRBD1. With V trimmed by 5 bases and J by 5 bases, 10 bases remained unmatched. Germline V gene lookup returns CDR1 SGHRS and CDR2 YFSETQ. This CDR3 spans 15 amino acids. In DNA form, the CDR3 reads TGCGCCAGCAGGCCGACAGGGGGCATTGAGGACGAGCAGTACTTC. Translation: CASRPTGGIEDEQYF. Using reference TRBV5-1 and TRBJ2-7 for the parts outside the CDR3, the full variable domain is KAGVTQTPRYLIKTRGQQVTLSCSPISGHRSVSWYQQTPGQGLQFLFEYFSETQRNKGNFPGRFSGRQFSNSRSEMNVSTLELGDSALYLCASRPTGGIEDEQYFGPGTRLTVT.

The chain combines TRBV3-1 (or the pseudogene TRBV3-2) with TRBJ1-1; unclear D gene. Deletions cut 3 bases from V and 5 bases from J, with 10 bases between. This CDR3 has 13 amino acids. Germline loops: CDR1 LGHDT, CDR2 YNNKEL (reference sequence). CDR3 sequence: CASSQSMRTEAFF. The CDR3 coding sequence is TGTGCCAGCAGCCAGTCGATGCGGACTGAAGCTTTCTTT.

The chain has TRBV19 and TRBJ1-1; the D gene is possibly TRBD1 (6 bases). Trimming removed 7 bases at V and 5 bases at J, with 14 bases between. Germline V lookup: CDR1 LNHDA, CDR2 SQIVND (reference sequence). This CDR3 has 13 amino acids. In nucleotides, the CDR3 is TGTGCCAGTACTCTACAGGGATGGACTGAAGCTTTCTTT. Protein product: CASTLQGWTEAFF.

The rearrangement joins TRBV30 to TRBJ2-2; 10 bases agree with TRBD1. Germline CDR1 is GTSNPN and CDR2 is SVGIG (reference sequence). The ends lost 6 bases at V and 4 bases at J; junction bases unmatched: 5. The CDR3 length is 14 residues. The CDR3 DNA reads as TGTGCCTGTATGAGACAGGGGGCCACCGGGGAGCTGTTTTTT. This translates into CACMRQGATGELFF.

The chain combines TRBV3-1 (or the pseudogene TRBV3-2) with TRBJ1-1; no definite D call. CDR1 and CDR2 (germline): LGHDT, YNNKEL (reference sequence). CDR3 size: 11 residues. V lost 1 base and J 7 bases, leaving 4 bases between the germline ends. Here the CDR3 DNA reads TGTGCCAGCAGCCAAGCCAATGAAGCTTTCTTT. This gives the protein CASSQANEAFF.

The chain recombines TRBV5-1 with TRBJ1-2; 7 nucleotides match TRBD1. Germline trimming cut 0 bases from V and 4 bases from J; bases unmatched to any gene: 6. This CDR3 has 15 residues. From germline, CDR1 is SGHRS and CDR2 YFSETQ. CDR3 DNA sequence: TGCGCCAGCAGCTTGGCCGGGACAGCTACCTATGGCTACACCTTC. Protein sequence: CASSLAGTATYGYTF.

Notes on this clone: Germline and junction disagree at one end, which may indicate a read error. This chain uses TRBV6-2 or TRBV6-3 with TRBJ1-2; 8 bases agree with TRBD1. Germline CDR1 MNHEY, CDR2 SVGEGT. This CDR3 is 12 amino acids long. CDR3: CASSYSDRELVF. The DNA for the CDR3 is TGTGCCAGCAGTTACTCGGACAGGGAGCTTGTTTTC.

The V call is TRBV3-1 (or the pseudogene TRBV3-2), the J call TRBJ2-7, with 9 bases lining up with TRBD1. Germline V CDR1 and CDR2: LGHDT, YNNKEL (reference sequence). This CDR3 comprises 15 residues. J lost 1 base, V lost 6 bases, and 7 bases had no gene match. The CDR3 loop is CASRMRDRDSYEQYF. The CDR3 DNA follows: TGTGCCAGCAGAATGCGGGACAGGGATTCCTACGAGCAGTACTTC.

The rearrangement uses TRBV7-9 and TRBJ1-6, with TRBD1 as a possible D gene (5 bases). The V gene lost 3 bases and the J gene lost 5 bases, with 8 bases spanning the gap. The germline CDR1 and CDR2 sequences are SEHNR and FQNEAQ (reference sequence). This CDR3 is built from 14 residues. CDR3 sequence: CASSFDSDNSPLHF. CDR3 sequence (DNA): TGTGCCAGCAGCTTCGACAGCGATAATTCACCCCTCCACTTT.

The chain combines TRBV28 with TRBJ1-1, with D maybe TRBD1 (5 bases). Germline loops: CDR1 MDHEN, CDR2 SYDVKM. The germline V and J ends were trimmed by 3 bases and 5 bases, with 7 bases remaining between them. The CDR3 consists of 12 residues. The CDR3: CASSLQGTEAFF. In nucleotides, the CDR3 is TGTGCCAGCAGTTTGCAGGGAACTGAAGCTTTCTTT.

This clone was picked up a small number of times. The CDR3 region has the DNA TGTGCCAGCAGCTTGCCTAGCGGCTCCGCGCGTCAGTACTTC. It specifies CASSLPSGSARQYF. The chain is built from TRBV5-6 and TRBJ2-5; 7 nucleotides line up with TRBD2. V lost 1 base to trimming and J lost 11 bases; unmatched junction nucleotides: 11. Germline assignment: CDR1 SGHDT and CDR2 YYEEEE. CDR3 length: 14 amino acids.

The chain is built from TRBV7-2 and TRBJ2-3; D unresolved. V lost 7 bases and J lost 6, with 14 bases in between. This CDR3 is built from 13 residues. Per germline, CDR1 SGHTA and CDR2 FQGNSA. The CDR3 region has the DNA TGTGCCAGCAACTTCAGAGGTGGGGATACGCAGTATTTT. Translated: CASNFRGGDTQYF.

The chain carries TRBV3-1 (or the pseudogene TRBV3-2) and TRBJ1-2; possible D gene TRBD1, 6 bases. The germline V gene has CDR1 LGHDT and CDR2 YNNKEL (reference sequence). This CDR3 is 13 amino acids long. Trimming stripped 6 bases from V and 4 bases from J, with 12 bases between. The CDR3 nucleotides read TGTGCCAGCAGGCCGGGACATCCCTATGGCTACACCTTC. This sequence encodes CASRPGHPYGYTF.

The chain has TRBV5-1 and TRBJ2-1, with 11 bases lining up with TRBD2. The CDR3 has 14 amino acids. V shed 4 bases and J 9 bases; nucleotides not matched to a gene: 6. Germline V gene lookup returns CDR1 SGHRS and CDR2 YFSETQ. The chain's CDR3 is CASSLSGRDGEQFF. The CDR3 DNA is TGCGCCAGCAGCCTTAGCGGGAGGGATGGTGAGCAGTTCTTC.

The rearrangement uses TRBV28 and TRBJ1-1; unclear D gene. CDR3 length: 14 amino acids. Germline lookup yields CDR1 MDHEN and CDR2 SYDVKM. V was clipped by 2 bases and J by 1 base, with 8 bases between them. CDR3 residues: CASSLVTRNTEAFF. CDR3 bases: TGTGCCAGCAGTTTAGTTACAAGGAACACTGAAGCTTTCTTT.

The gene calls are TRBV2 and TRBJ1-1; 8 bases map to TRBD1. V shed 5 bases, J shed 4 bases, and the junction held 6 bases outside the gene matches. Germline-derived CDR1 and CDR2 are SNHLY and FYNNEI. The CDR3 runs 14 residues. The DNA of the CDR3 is TGTGCCAGCAGTCAAATGACAGGGGCCACTGAAGCTTTCTTT. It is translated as CASSQMTGATEAFF.

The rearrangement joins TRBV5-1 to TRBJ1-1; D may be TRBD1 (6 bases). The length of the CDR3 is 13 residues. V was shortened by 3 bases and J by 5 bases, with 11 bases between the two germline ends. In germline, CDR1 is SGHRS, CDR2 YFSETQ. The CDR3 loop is CASSYRVGTEAFF. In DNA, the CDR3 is TGCGCCAGCAGCTACAGGGTAGGGACTGAAGCTTTCTTT. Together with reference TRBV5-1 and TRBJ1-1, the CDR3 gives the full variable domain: KAGVTQTPRYLIKTRGQQVTLSCSPISGHRSVSWYQQTPGQGLQFLFEYFSETQRNKGNFPGRFSGRQFSNSRSEMNVSTLELGDSALYLCASSYRVGTEAFFGQGTRLTVV.

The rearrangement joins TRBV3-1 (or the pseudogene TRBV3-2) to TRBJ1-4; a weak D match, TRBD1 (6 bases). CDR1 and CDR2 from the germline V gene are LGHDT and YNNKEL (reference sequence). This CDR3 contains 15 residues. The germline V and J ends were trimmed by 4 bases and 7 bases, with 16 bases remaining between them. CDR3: CASSPGRGGSEKLFF. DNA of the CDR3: TGTGCCAGCAGCCCCGGGCGCGGGGGCAGTGAAAAACTGTTTTTT.

The CDR3 bases are TGTGCCAGCAGCCCCGGGGGGGAGTTCACTGAAGCTTTCTTT. Protein product: CASSPGGEFTEAFF. V is TRBV4-2 and J is TRBJ1-1; D may be TRBD1 (5 bases). Germline values: CDR1 LGHNA, CDR2 YNFKEQ. The CDR3 is made up of 14 amino acids. Between the trimmed V and J ends, which lost 4 bases and 4 bases, there was a span of 13 bases.

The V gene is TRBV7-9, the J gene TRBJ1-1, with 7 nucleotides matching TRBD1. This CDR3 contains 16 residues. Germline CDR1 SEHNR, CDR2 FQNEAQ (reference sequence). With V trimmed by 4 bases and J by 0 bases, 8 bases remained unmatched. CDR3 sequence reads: CASSSPPGQLNTEAFF. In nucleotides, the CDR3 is TGTGCCAGCAGCTCACCACCGGGACAGTTGAACACTGAAGCTTTCTTT.